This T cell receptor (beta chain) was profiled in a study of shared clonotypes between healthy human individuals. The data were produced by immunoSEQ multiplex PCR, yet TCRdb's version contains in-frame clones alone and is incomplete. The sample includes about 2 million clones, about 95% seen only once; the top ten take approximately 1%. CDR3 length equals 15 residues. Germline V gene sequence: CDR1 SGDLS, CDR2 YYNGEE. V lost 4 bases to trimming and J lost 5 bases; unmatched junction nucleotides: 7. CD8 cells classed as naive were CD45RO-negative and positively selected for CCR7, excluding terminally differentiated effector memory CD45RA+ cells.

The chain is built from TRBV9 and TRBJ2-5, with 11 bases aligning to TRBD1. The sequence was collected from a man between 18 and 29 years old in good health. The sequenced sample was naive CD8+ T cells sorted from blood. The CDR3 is CASSPGTGGGETQYF. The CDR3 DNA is TGTGCCAGCAGCCCAGGGACAGGGGGTGGGGAGACCCAGTACTTC.